This T cell receptor (beta chain) was profiled in a study of technical replicates of blood from a handful of donors. Germline CDR1 and CDR2: LNHNV and YYDKDF (reference sequence). V was shortened by 1 base and J by 0 bases, with 13 bases between the two germline ends. CDR3 length equals 16 residues. Generated by immunoSEQ multiplex PCR, the TCRdb table keeps only in-frame clones and is missing some. Of roughly 51,000 clones in the sample, 93% were seen once. The source of this sequence is a human donor in good health. Some clones in this sample may be carry-over from other donors' samples. The chain recombines TRBV15 with TRBJ2-7; TRBD1 might be the D (6 bases). The sample was PBMCs. The CDR3 region has the DNA TGTGCCACCAGCAGAGCCCGCAGACAGGCCTCCTACGAGCAGTACTTC. It codes for CATSRARRQASYEQYF. Variable domain in full (rest from reference TRBV15 and TRBJ2-7): DAMVIQNPRYQVTQFGKPVTLSCSQTLNHNVMYWYQQKSSQAPKLLFHYYDKDFNNEADTPDNFQSRRPNTSFCFLDIRSPGLGDTAMYLCATSRARRQASYEQYFGPGTRLTVT.